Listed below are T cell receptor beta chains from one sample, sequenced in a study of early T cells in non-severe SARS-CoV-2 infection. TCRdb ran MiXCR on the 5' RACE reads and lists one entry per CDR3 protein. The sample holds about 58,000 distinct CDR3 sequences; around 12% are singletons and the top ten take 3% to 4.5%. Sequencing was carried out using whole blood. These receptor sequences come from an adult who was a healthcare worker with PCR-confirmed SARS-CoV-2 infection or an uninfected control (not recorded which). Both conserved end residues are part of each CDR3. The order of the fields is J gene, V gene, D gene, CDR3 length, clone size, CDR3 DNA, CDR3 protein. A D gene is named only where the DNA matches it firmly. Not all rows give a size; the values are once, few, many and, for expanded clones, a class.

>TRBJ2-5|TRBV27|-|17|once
TGTGCCAGCAGTTTAAAGGGGCCTTACCCAGGGAGAGAGACCCAGTACTTC
CASSLKGPYPGRETQYF
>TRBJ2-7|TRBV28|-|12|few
TGTGCCAGCAGTCCGGGGGACTACGAGCAGTACTTC
CASSPGDYEQYF
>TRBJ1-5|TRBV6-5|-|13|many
TGTGCCAGCAGTCACGGGACACGGCAGCCCCAGCATTTT
CASSHGTRQPQHF
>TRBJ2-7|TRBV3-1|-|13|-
TGTGCCAGCAGCCAATCTCTGGACAGTGGGCAGTACTTC
CASSQSLDSGQYF
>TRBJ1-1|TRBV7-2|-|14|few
TGTGCCAGCAGCCCCCAAGGACAAAACACTGAAGCTTTCTTT
CASSPQGQNTEAFF
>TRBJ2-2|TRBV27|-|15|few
TGTGCCAGCAGTCCCTTTACGGGAATTGCTGGGGAGCTGTTTTTT
CASSPFTGIAGELFF
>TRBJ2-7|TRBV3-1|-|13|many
TGTGCCAGCAGCCAGACACTCTCCTACGAGCAGTACTTC
CASSQTLSYEQYF
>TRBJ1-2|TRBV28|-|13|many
TGTGCCAGCAGTCCCGCTCACCCGGTCGGCTACACCTTC
CASSPAHPVGYTF
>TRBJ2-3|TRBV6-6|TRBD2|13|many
TGTGCCAGCACAAGCGGGAACACAGATACGCAGTATTTT
CASTSGNTDTQYF
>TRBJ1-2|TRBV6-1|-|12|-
TGTGCCAGCAGACCCCACTTAGGAGGCTACACCTTC
CASRPHLGGYTF
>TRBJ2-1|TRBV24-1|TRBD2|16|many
TGTGCCACCAGTGATCCTGGGACTACCGAGCGCCATGAGCAGTTCTTC
CATSDPGTTERHEQFF
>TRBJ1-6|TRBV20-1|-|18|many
TGCAGTGCTAGAGACGCAAGGTCTCAGGGGTCCTATAATTCACCCCTCCACTTT
CSARDARSQGSYNSPLHF
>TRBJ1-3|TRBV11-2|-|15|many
TGTGCCAGCAGCCAGAGGCCAGGAAACGGAAACACCATATATTTT
CASSQRPGNGNTIYF
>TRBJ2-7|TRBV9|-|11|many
TGTGCCAGCAGCTCGAGAGACGAGCAGTACTTC
CASSSRDEQYF
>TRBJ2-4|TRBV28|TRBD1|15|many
TGTGCCAGCAGTTCCTCCGGGACAGGGGAAAACATTCAGTACTTC
CASSSSGTGENIQYF
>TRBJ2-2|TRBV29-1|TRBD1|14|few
TGCAGCGTTCGTTACAGGGGGAGCACCGGGGAGCTGTTTTTT
CSVRYRGSTGELFF
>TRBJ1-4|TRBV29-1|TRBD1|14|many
TGCAGCGCGACAGGGGGCGCTTCTAATGAAAAACTGTTTTTT
CSATGGASNEKLFF
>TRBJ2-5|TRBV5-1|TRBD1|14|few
TGCGCCAGCAGCTATTACCCCGGAGGGGACAGGGACGACTTC
CASSYYPGGDRDDF
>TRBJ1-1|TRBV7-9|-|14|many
TGTGCCAGCAGCTTAGTACCCAGCCGCACTGAAGCTTTCTTT
CASSLVPSRTEAFF
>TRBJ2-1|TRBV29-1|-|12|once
TGCAGCGTCCGGACTAAACATAATGAGCAGTTCTTC
CSVRTKHNEQFF
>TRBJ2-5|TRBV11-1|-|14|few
TGTGCCAGCAGCTTTCGAGCAGGAGGAGAGACCCAGTACTTC
CASSFRAGGETQYF
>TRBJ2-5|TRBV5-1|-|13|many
TGCGCCAGCAGCTTGCGAAGCGGGGAGACCCAGTACTTC
CASSLRSGETQYF
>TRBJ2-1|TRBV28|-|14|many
TGTGCCAGCAGTCCTCCGGGTAGCGTGGATGAGCAGTTCTTC
CASSPPGSVDEQFF
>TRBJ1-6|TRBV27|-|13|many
TGTGCCAGCAGTTTGGCCACTGGTTCACCCCTCCACTTT
CASSLATGSPLHF
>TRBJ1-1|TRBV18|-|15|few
TGTGCCAGCTCACCACCCCACGCACCGAACACTGAAGCTTTCTTT
CASSPPHAPNTEAFF
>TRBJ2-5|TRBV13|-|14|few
TGTGCCAGCAGCTTCGATCGGGTCCAAGAGACCCAGTACTTC
CASSFDRVQETQYF
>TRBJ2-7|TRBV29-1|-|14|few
TGCAGCGTTAGAGAGGGGGGGCCGGCCTACGAGCAGTACTTC
CSVREGGPAYEQYF
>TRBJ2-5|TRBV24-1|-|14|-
TGTGCCACCAGTGATTTGAGGTTAGGAGAGACCCAGTACTTC
CATSDLRLGETQYF
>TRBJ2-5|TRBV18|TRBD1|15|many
TGTGCCAGCTCACCACAAGGACAGGGGTTGGAGACCCAGTACTTC
CASSPQGQGLETQYF
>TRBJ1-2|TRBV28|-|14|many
TGTGCCCTTATGCGGGGGACCTCTGACTATGGCTACACCTTC
CALMRGTSDYGYTF
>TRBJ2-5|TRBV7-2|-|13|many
TGTGCCAGCCTCAAGGCAGACCAAGAGACCCAGTACTTC
CASLKADQETQYF
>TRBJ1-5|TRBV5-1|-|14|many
TGCGCCAGCAGCTTGGAAGGGTACGGTCAGCCCCAGCATTTT
CASSLEGYGQPQHF
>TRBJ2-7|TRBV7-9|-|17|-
TGTGCCAGCAGCTCAACCTCTTATAGGGGGAACCCCTACGAGCAGTACTTC
CASSSTSYRGNPYEQYF
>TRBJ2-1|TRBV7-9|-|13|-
TGTGCCAGCAGCTTAGAGGGGAACTACGAGCAGTTCTTC
CASSLEGNYEQFF
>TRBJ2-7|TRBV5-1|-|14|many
TGCGCCAGCAGCCCTCAGGGGAACTCCTACGAGCAGTACTTC
CASSPQGNSYEQYF
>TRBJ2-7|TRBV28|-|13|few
TGTGCCAGCAGTGACGCGAATGGCGGCGGTGGGTACTTC
CASSDANGGGGYF
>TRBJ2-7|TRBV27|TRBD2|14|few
TGTGCCAGCAGTTTATCAGGCGGGGGGCACGAGCAGTACTTC
CASSLSGGGHEQYF
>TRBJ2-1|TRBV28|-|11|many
TGTGCCAGCAGTACCGGGACTGAGCAGTTCTTC
CASSTGTEQFF
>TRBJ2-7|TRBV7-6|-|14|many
TGTGCCAGCAGCCCCCTGGGGAGGCCCTACGAGCAGTACTTC
CASSPLGRPYEQYF
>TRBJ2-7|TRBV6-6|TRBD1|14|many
TGTGCCAGCATCGGGGGACAGGGCCCCTGGGAGCAGTACTTC
CASIGGQGPWEQYF
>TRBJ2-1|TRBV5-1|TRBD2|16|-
TGCGCCAGCAGCTTCGCTAGCGGGAGCCTCAGCAATGAGCAGTTCTTC
CASSFASGSLSNEQFF
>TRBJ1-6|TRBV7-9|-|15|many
TGTGCCAGCAGCTTGGTCGAGGGCCGTAATTCACCCCTCCACTTT
CASSLVEGRNSPLHF
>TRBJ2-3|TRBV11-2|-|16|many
TGTGCCAGCAGCCGTAGAGGGAGGGGGGACACAGATACGCAGTATTTT
CASSRRGRGDTDTQYF
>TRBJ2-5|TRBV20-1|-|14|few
TGCAGTGCTAGAGACGAACAGGACAAAGAGACCCAGTACTTC
CSARDEQDKETQYF
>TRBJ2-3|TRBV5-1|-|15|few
TGCGCCAGCAGCATGACAGGCCCCCTGCGGGATACGCAGTATTTT
CASSMTGPLRDTQYF
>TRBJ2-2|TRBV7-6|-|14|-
TGTGCCAGCAGCCCCGGGGCAAGGTCCGGGGAGCTGTTTTTT
CASSPGARSGELFF
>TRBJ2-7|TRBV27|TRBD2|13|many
TGTGCCAGCAGACTAGCGGGCTCCTACGAGCAGTACTTC
CASRLAGSYEQYF
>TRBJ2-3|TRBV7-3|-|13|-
TGTGCCAGCAGCTACCCACCGTCGGATACGCAGTATTTT
CASSYPPSDTQYF
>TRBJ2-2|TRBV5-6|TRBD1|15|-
TGTGCCAGCAGCTTCGACAGGGGGCACACCGGGGAGCTGTTTTTT
CASSFDRGHTGELFF
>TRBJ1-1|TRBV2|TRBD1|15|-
TGTGCCAGTGATGGCGGAGGACAGGGGCGGACTGAAGCTTTCTTT
CASDGGGQGRTEAFF
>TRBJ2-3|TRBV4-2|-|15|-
TGTGCCAGCAGCCTTTTAAGGGATCCCACAGATACGCAGTATTTT
CASSLLRDPTDTQYF
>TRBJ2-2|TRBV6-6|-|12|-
TGTGCCATCCAGGATCTGAGCGGGGAGCTGTTTTTT
CAIQDLSGELFF
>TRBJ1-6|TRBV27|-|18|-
TGTGCCAGCAGTTTATCGGGCCGAAGGAGCTCCTATAATTCACCCCTCCACTTT
CASSLSGRRSSYNSPLHF